The 8 T cell receptor beta chains reported below all come from one sample, sequenced in a study of cytomegalovirus exposure and HLA in healthy donors. The PCR contained 60 Vbeta and 13 Jbeta primers. The method was immunoSEQ multiplex PCR; TCRdb's version includes in-frame clones alone and lacks a portion of them. The data show roughly 190,000 clones, roughly 85% seen once. The sample consisted of PBMCs. All receptors come from a woman younger than 30 in good health and CMV-seronegative.

This sequence joins TRBV4-1 and TRBJ2-7, with D uncertain. The length of the CDR3 is 14 residues. V was clipped by 2 bases and J by 1 base, with 9 bases between them. Germline loops: CDR1 MGHRA, CDR2 YSYEKL. Here the CDR3 reads CASSQQAESYEQYF. The CDR3 DNA reads TGCGCCAGCAGCCAACAGGCTGAGTCCTACGAGCAGTACTTC.

This chain links TRBV11-2 with TRBJ2-2, with TRBD2 matching over 7 bases. The CDR3 totals 15 residues. With V trimmed by 5 bases and J by 3 bases, 6 bases remained unmatched. From germline, CDR1 is SGHAT and CDR2 FQNNGV. In nucleotides, the CDR3 is TGTGCCAGCAGCGCCGGCGGGAGTTACACCGGGGAGCTGTTTTTT. Amino acids: CASSAGGSYTGELFF.

The V and J genes are TRBV5-5 and TRBJ2-4, with TRBD1 as a possible D gene (5 bases). Germline V CDR1 and CDR2: SGHKS, YYEKEE (reference sequence). The CDR3 runs 12 residues. Between the trimmed V and J ends, which lost 4 bases and 8 bases, there was a span of 10 bases. CDR3 loop: CASSPGLDIQYF. The CDR3 DNA follows: TGTGCCAGCAGCCCAGGGTTGGACATTCAGTACTTC.

This chain joins TRBV19 and TRBJ1-3; tentatively, D is TRBD1 (5 bases). V was trimmed by 1 base and J by 2 bases, leaving 6 bases between them. The CDR3 runs to 14 residues. Germline-derived CDR1 and CDR2 are LNHDA and SQIVND (reference sequence). The CDR3 DNA reads as TGTGCCAGTAGTATAGCAGGGACTGGAAACACCATATATTTT. This gives the protein CASSIAGTGNTIYF.

The sample holds a few counts of this clone. The gene calls are TRBV21-1 and TRBJ1-2. TRBV21-1 is annotated as a pseudogene. The CDR3 covers 15 residues. CDR3: CASRPSFPPGYGYTF. CDR3 nucleotides: TGTGCCAGCAGACCTAGCTTCCCGCCTGGGTATGGCTACACCTTC.

V is TRBV10-1 and J is TRBJ2-1; 10 positions match TRBD2. V lost 8 bases to trimming and J lost 7 bases; unmatched junction nucleotides: 8. The CDR3 extends over 14 amino acids. CDR1 WNHNN and CDR2 SYGVQD come from the germline V gene (reference sequence). CDR3 sequence (DNA): TGCGCCAGCTCGTCTAGCGGGAGTATGAATGAGCAGTTCTTC. As protein: CASSSSGSMNEQFF.

V gene TRBV5-1 combines with J gene TRBJ1-3; 8 bases agree with TRBD1. Germline V gives CDR1 SGHRS, CDR2 YFSETQ. The length of the CDR3 is 16 residues. With 0 bases clipped from V and 0 bases from J, the junction kept 2 bases outside the gene matches. This CDR3 reads CASSLGQGLSGNTIYF. CDR3 coding DNA: TGCGCCAGCAGCTTGGGACAGGGGCTCTCTGGAAACACCATATATTTT.

CDR3 bases: TGTGCCAGCAGTGTAACCACAGTAGTCTCCGGGAACCAGTACTTC. Amino acid sequence: CASSVTTVVSGNQYF. V is TRBV6-5 and J is TRBJ2-5; a weak D match, TRBD2 (5 bases). Germline loops: CDR1 MNHEY, CDR2 SVGAGI. This CDR3 has 15 residues. V lost 5 bases to trimming and J lost 10 bases, with 23 bases between them.